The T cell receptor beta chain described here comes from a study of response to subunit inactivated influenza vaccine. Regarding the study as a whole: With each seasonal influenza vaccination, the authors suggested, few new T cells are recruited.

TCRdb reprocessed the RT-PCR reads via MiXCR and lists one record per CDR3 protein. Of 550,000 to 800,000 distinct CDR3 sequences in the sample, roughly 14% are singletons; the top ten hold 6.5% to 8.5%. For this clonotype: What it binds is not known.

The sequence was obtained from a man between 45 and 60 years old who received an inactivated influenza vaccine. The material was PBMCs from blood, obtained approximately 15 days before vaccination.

The CDR3 loop is CASRGSTGELFF. As DNA, the CDR3 is TGTGCCAGCAGGGGTAGCACCGGGGAGCTGTTTTTT. V and J are TRBV28 and TRBJ2-2; D remains unclear. CDR3 length equals 12 residues. Trimming took off 6 bases at V and 4 bases at J, with 6 bases between the two ends. CDR1 is MDHEN, CDR2 SYDVKM, per germline.